These T cell receptor beta chains were read from a single sample in a study of TIL therapy for anti-PD-1-resistant metastatic lung cancer. The protocol was immunoSEQ multiplex PCR, while the TCRdb copy is restricted to in-frame clones and leaves out a portion. The profile covers just under 60,000 clones, with roughly two thirds appearing a single time and about 6.8% taken by the ten largest. This specimen consisted of blood, obtained at baseline. The receptor source for this set is a person between 25 and 80 years old with non-small cell lung cancer. CDR3s include the opening cysteine and the closing phenylalanine or tryptophan. The order of the fields is V gene, CDR3 protein.

TRBV30 | CAWSPFNGNTIYF
TRBV19 | CASRTGNNYGYTF
TRBV5-8 | CASSPGTVSSYNEQFF
TRBV11-1 | CASSRQGKEQYF
TRBV19 | CASSLAGSYNEQFF
TRBV5-5 | CASRLAGTTDTQYF
TRBV20-1 | CSARGDTEAFF
TRBV5-1 | CASSYLTSGELETQYF
TRBV30 | CAWKKAGRTDTQYF
TRBV10-1 | CASSAITGELFF
TRBV10-3 | CAIADSLYEQYF
TRBV21-1 | CASSKTRGSGNTIYF
TRBV10-2 | CASSERIPIPDTQYF
TRBV2 | CASSQRTGNTEAFF
TRBV5-6 | CASSLYEGHEYSNQPQHF
TRBV11-2 | CASSLRSGGSYEQYF
TRBV11-2 | CASRSTGGLTGELFF
TRBV30 | CAWRGATPYEAFF
TRBV28 | CASSLAPSGTGVQHF
TRBV6-1 | CASSDQIGNTIYF
TRBV11-1 | CASSLAGLGSYEQYF
TRBV30 | CAWTLAGGVRNIQYF
TRBV23-1 | CASSHLLSGTTRAYRNQPQHF
TRBV5-4 | CASSLWQSNQPQHF
TRBV5-1 | CASSLVDTTDTQYF
TRBV6-5 | CASSYSGQETQYF
TRBV10-2 | CASSESPYTQYF
TRBV4-1 | CASSQAGGRQPQHF
TRBV4-2 | CASSQGPSGASNTGELFF
TRBV12-5 | CASGLLTGYGNTIYF
TRBV7-9 | CASSLGNGYTF
TRBV5-4 | CASSRGGEEGEKLFF
TRBV5-1 | CASSLDVGENSPLHF
TRBV5-1 | CASSLDGQGPRYGYTF
TRBV11-1 | CASSLRGGRYGYTF
TRBV7-6 | CASSTRLLSTDTQYF
TRBV11-3 | CASSLGRGGTEAFF
TRBV19 | CASSITGAYTEAFF
TRBV30 | CAWSEPQETQYF
TRBV6-1 | CASGGGGGANVLTF
TRBV11-3 | CASSLARGRRTEAFF
TRBV18 | CASSPIDSSTADTQYF